This TCR beta chain was found in a study of blood T cell repertoires in COVID-19. Study details: Samples taken during acute and convalescent COVID-19 were collected in the United States, Italy and Spain. The cDNA or gDNA used as material had been derived from T cells, B-cell-depleted T cells, or PBMCs.

Trimming cost V 8 bases and J 2 bases; bases outside gene matches: 3. Germline CDR1 and CDR2: MNHEY and SVGAGI. There are 13 residues in the CDR3. Authors' methods: Reference gene primers were amplified, and this amplification served to estimate nucleated cell counts. Here immunoSEQ multiplex PCR was the method, and the copy in TCRdb shows in-frame clones only, minus some. Clonal size and the V and J genes are those of that table, whereas D and trimming came from the DNA. Of under 350,000 clones in the sample, around 89% were seen once. The V and J genes are TRBV6-5 and TRBJ1-5, with 7 bases fitting TRBD1. The specimen was peripheral blood. The clonotype comes from a man in his forties with acute or convalescent COVID-19. The CDR3 spells CASAGQRNQPQHF. The DNA for the CDR3 is TGTGCCAGCGCGGGACAGCGCAATCAGCCCCAGCATTTT.